This entry concerns a single T cell receptor beta chain. Its antigen is still unknown. The entry originates in a study of T cell responses to AZD1222 COVID-19 vaccine. Study summary: Second doses at about 4 or about 12 weeks were pooled.

CDR3 size: 16 residues. Germline V gene sequence: CDR1 LNHDA, CDR2 SQIVND (reference sequence). Trimming at V came to 0 bases and at J to 7 bases, leaving 7 bases not matched to a gene. Clones were sequenced by immunoSEQ multiplex PCR, and TCRdb holds only the in-frame ones, with some missing. The sample has some 130,000 clones, around 86% seen once. Findings and caveats of the study: The donor group comprised mostly white British people and more females; the analysis possibly underestimated clonal diversity. No repertoire was sampled before or during the peak T cell response, only after it.

This sample comprised peripheral blood, obtained on day 0 of AZD1222 vaccination. The clonotype comes from an adult in good health. The J gene is TRBJ2-1, the V gene TRBV19; 9 nucleotides agree with TRBD2. CDR3 amino acids: CASSIDAGTSYNEQFF. The CDR3 nucleotides read TGTGCCAGTAGTATAGACGCCGGGACTAGCTATAATGAGCAGTTCTTC.